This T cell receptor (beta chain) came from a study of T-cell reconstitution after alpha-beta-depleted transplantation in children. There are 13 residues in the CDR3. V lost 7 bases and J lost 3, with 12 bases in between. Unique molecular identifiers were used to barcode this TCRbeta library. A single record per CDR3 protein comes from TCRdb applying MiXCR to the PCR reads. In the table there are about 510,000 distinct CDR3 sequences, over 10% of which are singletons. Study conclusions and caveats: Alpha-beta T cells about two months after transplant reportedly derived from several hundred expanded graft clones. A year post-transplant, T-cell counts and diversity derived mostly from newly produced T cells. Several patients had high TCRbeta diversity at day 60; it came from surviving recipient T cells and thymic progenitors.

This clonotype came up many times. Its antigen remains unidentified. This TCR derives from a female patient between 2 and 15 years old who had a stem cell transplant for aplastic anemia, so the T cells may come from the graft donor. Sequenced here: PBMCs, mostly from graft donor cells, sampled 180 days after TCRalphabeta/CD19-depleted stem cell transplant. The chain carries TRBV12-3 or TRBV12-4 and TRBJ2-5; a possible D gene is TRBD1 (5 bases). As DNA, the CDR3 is TGTGCCAGCACCTTAGGGGTTGAAGAGACCCAGTACTTC. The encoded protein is CASTLGVEETQYF.